This is a list of T cell receptor beta chains from one sample in a study of vaccination and CD4 T cells after COVID-19. These receptors have no known antigen. TCRdb ran MiXCR on the PCR reads and lists one entry per CDR3 protein. The profile shows approximately 16,000 distinct CDR3 sequences, just over 20% of them singletons. The material was CD4+ T cells from blood, cultured in vitro, obtained before SARS-CoV-2 vaccination. The receptor source for this set is a human donor who received a COVID-19 vaccine. Each CDR3 is given with its conserved first and last residue. A D gene is named only where the DNA matches it firmly. Expanded clones are given a class, and other clones once, few, many or no size at all.

j_gene | v_gene | d_gene | abundance | CDR3aa | CDR3nt
TRBJ1-6 | TRBV20-1 | TRBD1 | few | CSATTGQGLSPLHF | TGCAGTGCTACAACGGGACAGGGGTTATCACCCCTCCACTTT
TRBJ2-5 | TRBV7-4 | TRBD2 | - | CASSPQGLAGGREETQYF | TGTGCCAGCAGCCCTCAAGGACTAGCGGGGGGGCGAGAAGAGACCCAGTACTTC
TRBJ2-5 | TRBV6-1 | TRBD1 | - | CASSERFARQGGKTQYF | TGTGCCAGCAGTGAGCGGTTCGCGCGACAGGGCGGAAAGACCCAGTACTTC
TRBJ1-4 | TRBV20-1 | TRBD1 | - | CSAFQGAGEKLFF | TGCAGTGCTTTTCAGGGGGCTGGTGAAAAACTGTTTTTT
TRBJ2-3 | TRBV19 | TRBD2 | - | CASSIWGAGGTDTQYF | TGTGCCAGTAGTATATGGGGAGCGGGGGGTACAGATACGCAGTATTTT
TRBJ2-5 | TRBV6-5 | TRBD2 | few | CASSYRTSGTQYF | TGTGCCAGCAGCTACCGGACTAGTGGGACCCAGTACTTC
TRBJ1-2 | TRBV2 | - | few | CASTATAGAVYGYTF | TGTGCCAGCACGGCGACGGCAGGGGCAGTTTATGGCTACACCTTC
TRBJ1-1 | TRBV12-5 | - | - | CASDLQGRGYAFF | TGTGCTAGTGACTTACAGGGCAGGGGTTACGCTTTCTTT
TRBJ2-7 | TRBV24-1 | TRBD1 | - | CATGDARQGDDEQYF | TGTGCCACCGGTGATGCCCGACAGGGCGACGACGAGCAGTACTTC
TRBJ2-7 | TRBV30 | TRBD1 | - | CAWSVRDRGIYEQYF | TGTGCCTGGAGTGTACGGGACAGGGGAATCTACGAGCAGTACTTC
TRBJ2-3 | TRBV20-1 | - | few | CSAIRGGASTDTQYF | TGCAGTGCTATCAGGGGGGGCGCAAGCACAGATACGCAGTATTTT
TRBJ1-5 | TRBV6-5 | - | - | CASSYDMGNQPQHF | TGTGCCAGCAGTTACGATATGGGAAATCAGCCCCAGCATTTT
TRBJ2-7 | TRBV9 | - | - | CASSVGASGVYEQYF | TGTGCCAGCAGCGTGGGTGCCTCAGGGGTCTACGAGCAGTACTTC
TRBJ2-5 | TRBV30 | TRBD2 | few | CAWTPGGGETQYF | TGTGCCTGGACCCCTGGGGGGGGGGAGACCCAGTACTTC
TRBJ2-3 | TRBV19 | TRBD2 | - | CASSLRGGTDTQYF | TGTGCCAGTAGCCTACGGGGGGGCACAGATACGCAGTATTTT
TRBJ2-5 | TRBV5-1 | - | - | CASSPRISQETQYF | TGCGCCAGCAGCCCCCGGATCTCCCAGGAGACCCAGTACTTC
TRBJ2-5 | TRBV24-1 | - | few | CATSDTGRGFRETQYF | TGTGCCACCAGTGACACAGGTCGGGGTTTTAGAGAGACCCAGTACTTC
TRBJ1-2 | TRBV7-9 | - | few | CASSFRDIRNYGYTF | TGTGCCAGCAGCTTCCGGGACATCAGAAACTATGGCTACACCTTC
TRBJ1-2 | TRBV12-3/TRBV12-4 | - | few | CASSKSQGLNYGYTF | TGTGCCAGCAGTAAATCCCAGGGGCTTAACTATGGCTACACCTTC
TRBJ2-1 | TRBV5-1 | - | few | CASSPGEEQFF | TGCGCCAGCAGCCCTGGGGAGGAGCAGTTCTTC
TRBJ2-7 | TRBV5-1 | - | few | CASSLGRMRVFEQYF | TGCGCCAGCAGCTTGGGACGGATGAGGGTCTTCGAGCAGTACTTC
TRBJ1-4 | TRBV9 | - | - | CASSVTGADEKLFF | TGTGCCAGCAGCGTTACGGGGGCTGATGAAAAACTGTTTTTT
TRBJ2-2 | TRBV18 | TRBD1 | - | CASSPRNQGAPNTGELFF | TGTGCCAGCTCACCACGAAACCAGGGGGCGCCGAACACCGGGGAGCTGTTTTTT
TRBJ2-3 | TRBV11-3 | - | - | CASSLGLGSLTDTRYF | TGTGCCAGCAGCTTAGGGCTTGGGTCGCTCACAGATACGCGGTATTTT
TRBJ1-1 | TRBV7-8 | - | few | CASSLGTTGGTEAFF | TGTGCCAGCAGCCTAGGGACCACCGGTGGGACTGAAGCTTTCTTT
TRBJ1-2 | TRBV6-2/TRBV6-3 | TRBD1 | few | CASRRDRETGTF | TGTGCCAGCAGGCGGGACAGGGAAACGGGCACCTTC
TRBJ1-1 | TRBV6-5 | - | few | CASSSSMNTEAFF | TGTGCCAGCAGTTCAAGTATGAACACTGAAGCTTTCTTT
TRBJ2-7 | TRBV25-1 | - | - | CASSEGISRRYF | TGTGCCAGCAGTGAAGGGATCTCTCGTCGGTACTTC
TRBJ2-3 | TRBV19 | TRBD2 | few | CASRRSGGAPTDTQYF | TGTGCCAGTAGACGTAGCGGGGGGGCTCCCACAGATACGCAGTATTTT
TRBJ1-6 | TRBV6-1 | TRBD1 | few | CASSRMTGDNSPLHF | TGTGCCAGCAGTCGAATGACAGGGGATAATTCACCCCTCCACTTT
TRBJ1-5 | TRBV2 | - | - | CASRPDSNQPQHF | TGTGCCAGCAGACCAGACAGCAATCAGCCCCAGCATTTT
TRBJ1-5 | TRBV6-5 | TRBD1 | - | CASSSTGGARNQPQHF | TGTGCCAGCAGTTCGACAGGGGGCGCGCGCAATCAGCCCCAGCATTTT
TRBJ2-6 | TRBV15 | - | - | CATSRMETFSGANVLTF | TGTGCCACCAGCAGGATGGAGACTTTCTCTGGGGCCAACGTCCTGACTTTC
TRBJ2-3 | TRBV2 | - | - | CASIRDRNTDTQYF | TGTGCCAGCATACGGGACCGCAACACAGATACGCAGTATTTT
TRBJ1-1 | TRBV6-1 | - | - | CASTRGTEAFF | TGTGCCAGCACCCGGGGGACTGAAGCTTTCTTT
TRBJ1-1 | TRBV30 | - | - | CAWSNTLGREAFF | TGTGCCTGGAGTAACACCCTAGGGAGAGAAGCTTTCTTT
TRBJ2-1 | TRBV20-1 | TRBD2 | few | CSARGTSGEYNEQFF | TGCAGTGCTAGAGGTACTAGCGGGGAATACAATGAGCAGTTCTTC
TRBJ2-5 | TRBV4-1 | TRBD1 | few | CASSQRYNRGLEETQYF | TGCGCCAGCAGCCAACGATATAACAGGGGATTGGAAGAGACCCAGTACTTC
TRBJ1-1 | TRBV6-1 | - | - | CASSRGIQGRSEAFF | TGTGCCAGCAGTCGAGGCATACAGGGTAGGAGTGAAGCTTTCTTT
TRBJ1-2 | TRBV20-1 | TRBD1 | medium-sized | CSARDPGGPYGYTF | TGCAGTGCTAGAGACCCAGGGGGCCCCTATGGCTACACCTTC
TRBJ2-3 | TRBV5-1 | TRBD1 | few | CASSPGQGEDTQYF | TGCGCCAGCAGCCCGGGACAGGGGGAAGATACGCAGTATTTT
TRBJ1-5 | TRBV19 | TRBD1 | - | CASSIQGAQPQHF | TGTGCCAGTAGTATCCAGGGGGCTCAGCCCCAGCATTTT
TRBJ1-1 | TRBV6-1 | - | medium-sized | CASRPLRATEAFF | TGTGCCAGCAGACCACTTAGAGCCACTGAAGCTTTCTTT
TRBJ2-1 | TRBV21-1 | - | few | CASSKAEDRGLTIRPKGEQFF | TGTGCCAGCAGCAAAGCTGAGGACAGGGGGCTTACAATACGTCCCAAGGGTGAGCAGTTCTTC
TRBJ2-3 | TRBV5-1 | - | - | CASSLDGRRDTQYF | TGCGCCAGCAGCTTGGACGGGCGCCGCGATACGCAGTATTTT
TRBJ1-2 | TRBV21-1 | - | few | CASSKLGTHYGYTF | TGTGCCAGCAGCAAACTGGGTACCCACTATGGCTACACCTTC
TRBJ1-1 | TRBV19 | - | - | CASSIVMAANTEAFF | TGTGCCAGTAGTATCGTCATGGCCGCAAACACTGAAGCTTTCTTT
TRBJ1-4 | TRBV5-1 | - | - | CASSWTSGNEKLFF | TGCGCCAGCAGCTGGACAAGCGGTAATGAAAAACTGTTTTTT
TRBJ1-2 | TRBV6-1 | TRBD1 | - | CASSEVSGGSNYGYTF | TGTGCCAGCAGTGAAGTCTCAGGGGGGTCTAACTATGGCTACACCTTC
TRBJ1-6 | TRBV25-1 | TRBD1 | few | CASSDGTGENSPLHF | TGTGCCAGCAGTGATGGGACAGGGGAGAATTCACCCCTCCACTTT
TRBJ1-2 | TRBV7-8 | - | few | CASSLDFSLLCGECDNGYTF | TGTGCCAGCAGCTTAGATTTTTCCCTACTTTGCGGTGAGTGTGATAATGGCTACACCTTC
TRBJ1-6 | TRBV24-1 | - | medium-sized | CATSGPGRSPLHF | TGTGCCACCAGTGGTCCAGGGCGTTCACCCCTCCACTTT
TRBJ2-3 | TRBV5-1 | TRBD2 | few | CASSLVLAGGGLSADTQYF | TGCGCCAGCAGCTTGGTGCTAGCGGGGGGGGGCCTTAGCGCAGATACGCAGTATTTT
TRBJ2-3 | TRBV5-4 | - | - | CASSLEQGSDTQYF | TGTGCCAGCAGCTTGGAACAGGGCTCAGATACGCAGTATTTT
TRBJ1-5 | TRBV24-1 | - | medium-sized | CATSDSSGNNQPQHF | TGTGCCACCAGTGATTCTTCAGGGAACAATCAGCCCCAGCATTTT
TRBJ1-1 | TRBV7-6 | - | - | CASSSLKDTEAFF | TGTGCCAGCAGCTCCCTCAAAGACACTGAAGCTTTCTTT
TRBJ1-3 | TRBV4-1 | - | - | CASSQAVFESSGNTIYF | TGCGCCAGCAGCCAAGCAGTATTTGAGAGCTCTGGAAACACCATATATTTT
TRBJ1-1 | TRBV5-3 | TRBD1 | few | CARRGQGDVNTEAFF | TGTGCCAGACGAGGACAGGGGGACGTGAACACTGAAGCTTTCTTT
TRBJ2-2 | TRBV5-8 | - | - | CASSLSGLRGTGELFF | TGTGCCAGCAGCTTGTCGGGGCTGAGGGGGACCGGGGAGCTGTTTTTT